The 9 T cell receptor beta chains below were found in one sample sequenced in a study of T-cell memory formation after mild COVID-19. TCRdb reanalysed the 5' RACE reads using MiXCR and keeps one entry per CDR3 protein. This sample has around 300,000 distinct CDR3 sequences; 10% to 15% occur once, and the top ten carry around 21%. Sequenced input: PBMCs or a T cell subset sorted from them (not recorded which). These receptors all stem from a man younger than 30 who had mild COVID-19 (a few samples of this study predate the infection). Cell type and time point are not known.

CDR3 amino acids: CASSSRKGQPQHF. The DNA of the CDR3 is TGTGCCAGCAGTTCTCGTAAGGGTCAGCCCCAGCATTTT. This chain uses TRBV6-5 with TRBJ1-5; no reliable D call. CDR3 length: 13 residues. Germline CDR1 MNHEY, CDR2 SVGAGI. Trimming took off 4 bases at V and 6 bases at J, with 10 bases between the two ends.

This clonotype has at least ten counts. CDR3 region: CASSQEADTGELFF. The CDR3 DNA follows: TGCGCCAGCAGCCAAGAGGCGGACACCGGGGAGCTGTTTTTT. The chain joins TRBV4-3 to TRBJ2-2; no firm D call. The CDR3 has 14 residues. Germline V gene lookup returns CDR1 LGHNA and CDR2 YSLEER. The V end lost 0 bases, the J end lost 3 bases, and 5 bases lay between the germline ends.

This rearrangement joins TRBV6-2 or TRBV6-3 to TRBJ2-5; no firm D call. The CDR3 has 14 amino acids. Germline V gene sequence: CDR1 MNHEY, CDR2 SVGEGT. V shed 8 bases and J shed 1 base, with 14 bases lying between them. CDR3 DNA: TGTGCCAGCGACACCATGCCGATCCAAGAGACCCAGTACTTC. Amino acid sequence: CASDTMPIQETQYF.

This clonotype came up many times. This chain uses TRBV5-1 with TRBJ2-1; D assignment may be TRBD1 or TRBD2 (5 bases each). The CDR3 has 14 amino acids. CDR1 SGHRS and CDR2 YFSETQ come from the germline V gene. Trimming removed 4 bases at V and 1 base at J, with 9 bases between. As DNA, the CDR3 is TGCGCCAGCAGCCGGGGCCCTTCCTACAATGAGCAGTTCTTC. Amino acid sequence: CASSRGPSYNEQFF.

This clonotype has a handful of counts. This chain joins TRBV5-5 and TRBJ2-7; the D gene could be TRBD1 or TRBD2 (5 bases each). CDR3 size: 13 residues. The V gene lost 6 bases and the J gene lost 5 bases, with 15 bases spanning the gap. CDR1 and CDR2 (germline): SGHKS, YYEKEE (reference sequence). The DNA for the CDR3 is TGTGCCAGCACCCTTGGGGACCTTAACGAGCAGTACGTC. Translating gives CASTLGDLNEQYV.

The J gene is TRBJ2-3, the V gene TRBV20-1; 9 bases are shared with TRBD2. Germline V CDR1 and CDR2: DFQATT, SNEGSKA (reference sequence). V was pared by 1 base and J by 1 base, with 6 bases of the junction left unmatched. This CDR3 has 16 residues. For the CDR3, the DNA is TGCAGTGCTAGAGCGGTGGAGCGGGGGGGCACAGATACGCAGTATTTT. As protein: CSARAVERGGTDTQYF.

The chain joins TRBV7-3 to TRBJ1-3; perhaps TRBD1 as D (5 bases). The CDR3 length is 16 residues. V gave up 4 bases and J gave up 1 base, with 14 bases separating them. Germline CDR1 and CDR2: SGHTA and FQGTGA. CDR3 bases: TGTGCCAGCAGCTCGGGGCCGGCTGGATCTGGAAACACCATATATTTT. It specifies CASSSGPAGSGNTIYF. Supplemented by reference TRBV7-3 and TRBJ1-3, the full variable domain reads GAGVSQTPSNKVTEKGKYVELRCDPISGHTALYWYRQSLGQGPEFLIYFQGTGAADDSGLPNDRFFAVRPEGSVSTLKIQRTERGDSAVYLCASSSGPAGSGNTIYFGEGSWLTVV.

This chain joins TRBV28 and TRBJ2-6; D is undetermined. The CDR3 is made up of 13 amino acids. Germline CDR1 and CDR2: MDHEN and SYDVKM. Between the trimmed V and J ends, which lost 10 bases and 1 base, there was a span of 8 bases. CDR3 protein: CAIRLSGANVLTF. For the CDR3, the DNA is TGTGCCATCCGTTTGTCTGGGGCCAACGTCCTGACTTTC.

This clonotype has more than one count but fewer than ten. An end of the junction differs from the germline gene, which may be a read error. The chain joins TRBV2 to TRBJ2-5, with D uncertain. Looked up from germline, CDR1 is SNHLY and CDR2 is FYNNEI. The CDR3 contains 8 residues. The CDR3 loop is CASSEGDF. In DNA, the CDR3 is TGTGCCAGCAGTGAAGGGGACTTC. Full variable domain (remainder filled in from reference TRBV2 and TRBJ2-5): EPEVTQTPSHQVTQMGQEVILRCVPISNHLYFYWYRQILGQKVEFLVSFYNNEISEKSEIFDDQFSVERPDGSNFTLKIRSTKLEDSAMYFCASSEGDFGPGTRLLVL.